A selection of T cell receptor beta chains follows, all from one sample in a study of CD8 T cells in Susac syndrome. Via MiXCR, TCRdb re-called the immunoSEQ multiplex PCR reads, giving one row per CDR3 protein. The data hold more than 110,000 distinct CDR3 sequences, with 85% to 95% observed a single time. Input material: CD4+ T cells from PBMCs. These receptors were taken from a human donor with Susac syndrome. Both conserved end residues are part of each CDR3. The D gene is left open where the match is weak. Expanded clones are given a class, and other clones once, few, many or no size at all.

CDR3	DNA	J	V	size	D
CASRPSSDTQYF	TGTGCCAGCAGGCCCTCTTCGGATACGCAGTATTTT	TRBJ2-3	TRBV6-2/TRBV6-3	once	.
CASRSLAAEQYF	TGTGCCAGCAGGTCCCTAGCGGCCGAGCAGTACTTC	TRBJ2-7	TRBV7-9	.	TRBD2
CASSGQGEVQPQHF	TGTGCCAGTAGTGGTCAGGGGGAGGTTCAGCCCCAGCATTTT	TRBJ1-5	TRBV19	.	TRBD1
CSAADRGPETQYF	TGCAGCGCTGCGGACAGGGGGCCAGAGACCCAGTACTTC	TRBJ2-5	TRBV29-1	.	TRBD1
CASSSRHSYEQYF	TGTGCCAGCAGCTCCCGTCACTCCTACGAGCAGTACTTC	TRBJ2-7	TRBV7-2	once	.
CAWSPKTISPLHF	TGTGCCTGGAGTCCGAAGACAATTTCACCCCTCCACTTT	TRBJ1-6	TRBV30	.	.
CASTLGGGPGNQPQHF	TGTGCCAGCACCTTGGGCGGGGGCCCGGGCAATCAGCCCCAGCATTTT	TRBJ1-5	TRBV28	.	.
CATSDSVEAYNEQFF	TGTGCCACCAGTGATTCGGTGGAGGCTTACAATGAGCAGTTCTTC	TRBJ2-1	TRBV24-1	.	.
CSVRRYQETQYF	TGCAGCGTCCGGCGGTACCAAGAGACCCAGTACTTC	TRBJ2-5	TRBV29-1	.	.
CASSHRGGPGYF	TGTGCCAGCAGTCACCGCGGGGGCCCCGGGTACTTC	TRBJ2-7	TRBV12-3/TRBV12-4	.	.
CSASNQGGYQETQYF	TGCAGTGCTAGTAACCAGGGAGGGTACCAAGAGACCCAGTACTTC	TRBJ2-5	TRBV20-1	.	TRBD2
CAWKTGGTGELFF	TGTGCCTGGAAGACAGGGGGCACCGGGGAGCTGTTTTTT	TRBJ2-2	TRBV30	.	TRBD1
CASSIQTGVPYF	TGTGCCAGCAGCATACAGACTGGCGTTCCGTACTTC	TRBJ2-5	TRBV7-2	.	.
CSATKQGMNTEAFF	TGCAGTGCTACAAAACAGGGAATGAACACTGAAGCTTTCTTT	TRBJ1-1	TRBV20-1	.	.
CASSLGLADSYEQYF	TGTGCCAGCAGTTTGGGTCTAGCGGACTCCTACGAGCAGTACTTC	TRBJ2-7	TRBV28	.	TRBD2
CASSTGVGAYEQYF	TGTGCCAGCAGCACAGGGGTAGGGGCCTACGAGCAGTACTTC	TRBJ2-7	TRBV7-8	once	TRBD1